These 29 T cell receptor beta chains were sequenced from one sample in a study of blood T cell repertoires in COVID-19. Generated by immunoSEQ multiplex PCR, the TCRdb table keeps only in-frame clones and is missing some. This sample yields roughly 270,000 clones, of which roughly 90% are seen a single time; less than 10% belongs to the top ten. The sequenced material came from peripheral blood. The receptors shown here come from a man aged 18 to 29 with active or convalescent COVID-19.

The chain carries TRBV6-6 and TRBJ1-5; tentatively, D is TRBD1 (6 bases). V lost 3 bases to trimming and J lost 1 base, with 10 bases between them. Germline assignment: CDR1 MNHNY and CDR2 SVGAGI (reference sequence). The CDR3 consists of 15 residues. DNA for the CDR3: TGTGCCAGCAGTTATTCCCAGGGGAGCAATCAGCCCCAGCATTTT. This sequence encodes CASSYSQGSNQPQHF.

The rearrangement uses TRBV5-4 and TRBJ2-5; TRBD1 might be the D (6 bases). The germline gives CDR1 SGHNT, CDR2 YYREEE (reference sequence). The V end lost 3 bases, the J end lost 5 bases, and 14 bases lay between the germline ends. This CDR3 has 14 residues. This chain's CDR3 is CASSSGTSTETQYF. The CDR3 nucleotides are TGTGCCAGCAGCTCCGGGACATCGACGGAGACCCAGTACTTC.

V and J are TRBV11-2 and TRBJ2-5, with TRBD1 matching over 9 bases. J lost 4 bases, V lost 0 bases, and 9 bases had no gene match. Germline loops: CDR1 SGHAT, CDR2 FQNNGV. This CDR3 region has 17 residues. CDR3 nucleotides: TGTGCCAGCAGCTTAGAGTATTCCGGGACAGGGCGAGAGACCCAGTACTTC. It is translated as CASSLEYSGTGRETQYF.

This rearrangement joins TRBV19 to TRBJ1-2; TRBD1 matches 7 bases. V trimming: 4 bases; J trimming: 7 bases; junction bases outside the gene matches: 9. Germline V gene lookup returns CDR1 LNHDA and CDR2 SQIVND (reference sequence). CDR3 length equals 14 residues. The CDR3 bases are TGTGCCAGTAGTACAGACAGGGTTTTGAGTGGCTACACCTTC. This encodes CASSTDRVLSGYTF. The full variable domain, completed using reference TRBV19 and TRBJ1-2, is DGGITQSPKYLFRKEGQNVTLSCEQNLNHDAMYWYRQDPGQGLRLIYYSQIVNDFQKGDIAEGYSVSREKKESFPLTVTSAQKNPTAFYLCASSTDRVLSGYTFGSGTRLTVV.

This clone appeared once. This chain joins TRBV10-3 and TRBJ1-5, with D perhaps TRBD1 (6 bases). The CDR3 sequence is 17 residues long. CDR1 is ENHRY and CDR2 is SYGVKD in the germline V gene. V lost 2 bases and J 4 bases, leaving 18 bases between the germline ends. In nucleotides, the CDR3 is TGTGCCATCAGTGAGGGGCAGGGGATTCGGAAAAATCAGCCCCAGCATTTT. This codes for CAISEGQGIRKNQPQHF.

CDR3 in amino acids: CASSSGTSVYSTDTQYF. The CDR3 nucleotides are TGTGCCAGCAGCTCCGGGACTAGCGTATATAGCACAGATACGCAGTATTTT. The chain uses TRBV7-2 and TRBJ2-3, with 10 positions matching TRBD2. Germline-derived CDR1 and CDR2 are SGHTA and FQGNSA. The CDR3 covers 17 residues. J lost 0 bases, V lost 4 bases, and 7 bases had no gene match.

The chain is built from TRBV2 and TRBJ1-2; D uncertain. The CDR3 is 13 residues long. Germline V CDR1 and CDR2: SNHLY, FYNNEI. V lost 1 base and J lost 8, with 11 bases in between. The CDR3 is CASSEVAGSGYTF. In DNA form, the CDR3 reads TGTGCCAGCAGTGAAGTGGCGGGGAGCGGCTACACCTTC.

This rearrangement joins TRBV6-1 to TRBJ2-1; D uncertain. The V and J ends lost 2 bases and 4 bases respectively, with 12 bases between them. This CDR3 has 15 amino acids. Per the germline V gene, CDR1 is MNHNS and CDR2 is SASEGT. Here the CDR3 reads CASSESVSLYNEQFF. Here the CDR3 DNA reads TGTGCCAGCAGTGAAAGCGTCTCTTTATACAATGAGCAGTTCTTC.

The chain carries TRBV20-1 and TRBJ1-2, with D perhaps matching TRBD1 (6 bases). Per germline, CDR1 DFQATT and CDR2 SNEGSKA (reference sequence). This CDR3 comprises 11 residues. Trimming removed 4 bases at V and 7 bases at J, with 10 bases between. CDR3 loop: CSAIQGLGYTF. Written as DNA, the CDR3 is TGCAGTGCTATACAGGGCCTTGGCTACACCTTC.

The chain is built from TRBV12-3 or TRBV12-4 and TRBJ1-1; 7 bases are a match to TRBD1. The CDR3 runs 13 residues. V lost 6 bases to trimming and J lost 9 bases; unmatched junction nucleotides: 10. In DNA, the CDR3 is TGTGCCAGCAGACCGATTAACAGGGGACAAGCTTTCTTT. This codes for CASRPINRGQAFF.

The CDR3 DNA follows: TGCGCCAGCAGCTTGCCGACAGGGGAGGGGTCTGATACGCAGTATTTT. Its translation: CASSLPTGEGSDTQYF. J is TRBJ2-3 and V is TRBV5-1; D possibly corresponds to TRBD1 (8 bases). The CDR3 loop spans 16 amino acids. V was trimmed by 1 base and J by 6 bases, leaving 18 bases between them. CDR1 and CDR2 (germline): SGHRS, YFSETQ.

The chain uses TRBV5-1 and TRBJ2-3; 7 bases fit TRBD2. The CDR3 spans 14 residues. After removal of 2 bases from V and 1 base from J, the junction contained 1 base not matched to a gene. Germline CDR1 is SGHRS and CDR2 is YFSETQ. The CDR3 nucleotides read TGCGCCAGCAGCTTTGCGGGGGGCACAGATACGCAGTATTTT. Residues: CASSFAGGTDTQYF.

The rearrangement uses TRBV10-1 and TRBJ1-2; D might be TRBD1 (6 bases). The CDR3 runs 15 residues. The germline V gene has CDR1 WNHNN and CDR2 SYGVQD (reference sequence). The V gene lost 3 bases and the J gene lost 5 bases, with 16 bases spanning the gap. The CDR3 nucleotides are TGCGCCAGCAGTGAAGACAAAAGGGGGTTTTATGGCTACACCTTC. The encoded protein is CASSEDKRGFYGYTF.

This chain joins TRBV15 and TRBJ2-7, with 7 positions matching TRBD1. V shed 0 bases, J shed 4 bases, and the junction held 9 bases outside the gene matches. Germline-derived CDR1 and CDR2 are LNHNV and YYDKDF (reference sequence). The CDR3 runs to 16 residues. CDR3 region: CATSRDRFQGDYEQYF. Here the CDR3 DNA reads TGTGCCACCAGCAGAGATCGATTTCAGGGGGATTACGAGCAGTACTTC. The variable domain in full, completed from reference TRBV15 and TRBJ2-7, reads DAMVIQNPRYQVTQFGKPVTLSCSQTLNHNVMYWYQQKSSQAPKLLFHYYDKDFNNEADTPDNFQSRRPNTSFCFLDIRSPGLGDTAMYLCATSRDRFQGDYEQYFGPGTRLTVT.

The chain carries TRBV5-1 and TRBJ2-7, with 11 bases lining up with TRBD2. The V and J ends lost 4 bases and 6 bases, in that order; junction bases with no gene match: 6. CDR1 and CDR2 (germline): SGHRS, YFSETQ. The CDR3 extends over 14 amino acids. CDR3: CASSPLAGGLEQYF. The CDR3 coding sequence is TGCGCCAGCAGCCCGCTAGCGGGGGGACTCGAGCAGTACTTC.

CDR3 amino acids: CASSPKRGNEQFF. CDR3 sequence (DNA): TGTGCCAGCAGCCCAAAGCGGGGCAATGAGCAGTTCTTC. The genes are TRBV7-9 and TRBJ2-1, with 7 nucleotides matching TRBD2. The germline V gene encodes CDR1 SEHNR and CDR2 FQNEAQ (reference sequence). This CDR3 comprises 13 residues. Trimming took 5 bases from V and 6 from J; bases not matched to a gene: 4.

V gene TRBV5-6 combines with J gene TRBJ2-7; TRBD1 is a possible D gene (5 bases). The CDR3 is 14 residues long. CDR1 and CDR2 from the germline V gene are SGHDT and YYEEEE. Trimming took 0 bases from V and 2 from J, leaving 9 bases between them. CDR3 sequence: CASSLGSGTYEQYF. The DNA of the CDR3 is TGTGCCAGCAGCTTGGGGTCAGGGACCTACGAGCAGTACTTC.

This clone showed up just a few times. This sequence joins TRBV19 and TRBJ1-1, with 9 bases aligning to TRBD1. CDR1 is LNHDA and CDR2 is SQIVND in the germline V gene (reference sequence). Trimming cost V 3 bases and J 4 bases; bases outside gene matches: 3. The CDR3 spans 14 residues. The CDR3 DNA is TGTGCCAGTAGTATGGGACAGGGTGGCACTGAAGCTTTCTTT. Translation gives CASSMGQGGTEAFF.

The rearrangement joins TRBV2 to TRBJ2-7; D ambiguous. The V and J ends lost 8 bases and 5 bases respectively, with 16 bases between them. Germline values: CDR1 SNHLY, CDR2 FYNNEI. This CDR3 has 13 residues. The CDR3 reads CASHPGALNEQYF. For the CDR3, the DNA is TGTGCCAGCCACCCGGGTGCGTTGAACGAGCAGTACTTC.

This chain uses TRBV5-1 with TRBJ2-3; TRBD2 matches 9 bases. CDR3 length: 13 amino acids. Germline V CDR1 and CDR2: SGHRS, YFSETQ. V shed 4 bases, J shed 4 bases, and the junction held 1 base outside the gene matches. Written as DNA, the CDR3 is TGCGCCAGCAGCACTAGCGGGTCAGATACGCAGTATTTT. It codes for CASSTSGSDTQYF.

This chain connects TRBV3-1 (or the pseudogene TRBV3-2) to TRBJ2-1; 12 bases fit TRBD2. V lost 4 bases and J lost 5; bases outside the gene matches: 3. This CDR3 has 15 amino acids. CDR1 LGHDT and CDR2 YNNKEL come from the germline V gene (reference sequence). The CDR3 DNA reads TGTGCCAGCAGCCCACTAGCGGGGGGAGACAATGAGCAGTTCTTC. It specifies CASSPLAGGDNEQFF.

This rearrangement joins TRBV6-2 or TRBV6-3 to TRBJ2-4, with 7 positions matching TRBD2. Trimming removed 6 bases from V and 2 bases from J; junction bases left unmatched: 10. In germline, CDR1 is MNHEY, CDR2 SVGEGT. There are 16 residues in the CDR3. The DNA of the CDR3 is TGTGCCAGCAGCCGCCTAGCGGACCCTCCCAAAAACATTCAGTACTTC. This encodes CASSRLADPPKNIQYF.

CDR3 DNA sequence: TGCGCCAGCAGCCCCATTGGGGGGTGGAACACTGAAGCTTTCTTT. This codes for CASSPIGGWNTEAFF. The genes are TRBV4-1 and TRBJ1-1; tentatively, D is TRBD1 (5 bases). Per the germline V gene, CDR1 is MGHRA and CDR2 is YSYEKL. The CDR3 contains 15 residues. V lost 4 bases, J lost 1 base, and 13 bases lay in between.

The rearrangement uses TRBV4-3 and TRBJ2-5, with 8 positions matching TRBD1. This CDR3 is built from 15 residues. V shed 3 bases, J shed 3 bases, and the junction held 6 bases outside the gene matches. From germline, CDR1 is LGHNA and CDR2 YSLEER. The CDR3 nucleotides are TGCGCCAGCAGCCATCTATCGGACAGGGAAGAGACCCAGTACTTC. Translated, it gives CASSHLSDREETQYF.

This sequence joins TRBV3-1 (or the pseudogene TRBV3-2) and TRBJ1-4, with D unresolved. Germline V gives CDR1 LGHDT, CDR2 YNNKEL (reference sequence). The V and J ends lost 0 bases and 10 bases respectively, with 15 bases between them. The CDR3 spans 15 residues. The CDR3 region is CASSQDEIPRGKLFF. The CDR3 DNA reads TGTGCCAGCAGCCAAGATGAAATCCCTCGAGGAAAACTGTTTTTT.

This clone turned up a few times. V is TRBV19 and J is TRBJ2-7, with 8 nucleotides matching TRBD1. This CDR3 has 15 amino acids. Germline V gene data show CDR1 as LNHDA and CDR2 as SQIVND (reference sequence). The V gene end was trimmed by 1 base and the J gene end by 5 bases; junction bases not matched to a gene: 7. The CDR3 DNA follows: TGTGCCAGTAGTATAGGGGCAGGGGGCTTCAACGAGCAGTACTTC. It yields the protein CASSIGAGGFNEQYF.

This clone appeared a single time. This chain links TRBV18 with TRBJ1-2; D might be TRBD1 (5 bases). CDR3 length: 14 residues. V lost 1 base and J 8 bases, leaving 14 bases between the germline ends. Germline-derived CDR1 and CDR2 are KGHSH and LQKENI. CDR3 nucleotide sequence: TGTGCCAGCTCACCACGGGACTCCACCGTGGGCTACACCTTC. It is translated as CASSPRDSTVGYTF.

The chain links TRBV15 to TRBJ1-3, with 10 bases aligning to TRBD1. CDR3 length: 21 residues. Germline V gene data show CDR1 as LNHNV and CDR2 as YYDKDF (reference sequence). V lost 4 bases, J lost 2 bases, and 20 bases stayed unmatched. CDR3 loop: CATSMYRSWRQGASTGNTIYF. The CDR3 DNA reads TGTGCCACCAGCATGTATCGTTCATGGAGACAGGGGGCTTCGACTGGAAACACCATATATTTT.

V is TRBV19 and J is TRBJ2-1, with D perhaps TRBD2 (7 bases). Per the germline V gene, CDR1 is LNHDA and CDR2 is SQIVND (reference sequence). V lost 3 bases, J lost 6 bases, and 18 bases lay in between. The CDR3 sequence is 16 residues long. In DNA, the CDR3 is TGTGCCAGTAGTATGTATAGGGGGGGTACCATCAATGAGCAGTTCTTC. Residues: CASSMYRGGTINEQFF. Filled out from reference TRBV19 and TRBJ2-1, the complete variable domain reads DGGITQSPKYLFRKEGQNVTLSCEQNLNHDAMYWYRQDPGQGLRLIYYSQIVNDFQKGDIAEGYSVSREKKESFPLTVTSAQKNPTAFYLCASSMYRGGTINEQFFGPGTRLTVL.